The 27 T cell receptor beta chains below all came from one sample that was sequenced in a study of blood T cell repertoires in COVID-19. The repertoire was sequenced with immunoSEQ multiplex PCR; TCRdb's copy has only in-frame clones and lacks some. This sample has 150,000 to 200,000 clones, with less than 90% found just once. Sequencing was performed on peripheral blood. The receptor source for this set is a woman in her seventies with acute or convalescent COVID-19.

This chain uses TRBV11-2 with TRBJ2-5, with TRBD2 identical over 8 bases. V gave up 1 base and J gave up 4 bases; unmatched junction bases: 2. CDR1 and CDR2 (germline): SGHAT, FQNNGV. The CDR3 contains 14 residues. Written as DNA, the CDR3 is TGTGCCAGCAGCTTAGCGGGGGGGCGAGAGACCCAGTACTTC. Amino acids: CASSLAGGRETQYF.

This chain uses TRBV7-9 with TRBJ2-1, with 12 bases matching TRBD1. CDR1 is SEHNR and CDR2 is FQNEAQ in the germline V gene (reference sequence). J lost 4 bases, V lost 5 bases, and 9 bases had no gene match. There are 17 residues in the CDR3. Here the CDR3 DNA reads TGTGCCAGCAGCATCCGGGACAGGGGGCCTGAATACAATGAGCAGTTCTTC. As protein: CASSIRDRGPEYNEQFF. Drawing the rest from reference TRBV7-9 and TRBJ2-1, the complete variable domain is DTGVSQNPRHKITKRGQNVTFRCDPISEHNRLYWYRQTLGQGPEFLTYFQNEAQLEKSRLLSDRFSAERPKGSFSTLEIQRTEQGDSAMYLCASSIRDRGPEYNEQFFGPGTRLTVL.

This chain uses TRBV6-1 with TRBJ2-1, with TRBD1 matching 7 bases. V was pared by 3 bases and J by 0 bases, with 8 bases of the junction left unmatched. CDR3 size: 17 residues. Germline loops: CDR1 MNHNS, CDR2 SASEGT. CDR3 residues: CASSDEPGTVSYNEQFF. CDR3 bases: TGTGCCAGCAGTGACGAACCCGGGACAGTCTCCTACAATGAGCAGTTCTTC.

V usage is TRBV30 and J usage is TRBJ2-1; 10 bases are shared with TRBD1. Germline loops: CDR1 GTSNPN, CDR2 SVGIG (reference sequence). The CDR3 runs 14 residues. After removal of 6 bases from V and 3 bases from J, the junction contained 5 bases not matched to a gene. CDR3 in DNA: TGTGCCTGTTACCGGGACAGGGGCTACAATGAGCAGTTCTTC. Its protein product is CACYRDRGYNEQFF.

The rearrangement links TRBV18 to TRBJ2-5; 11 positions match TRBD1. Germline lookup yields CDR1 KGHSH and CDR2 LQKENI. The CDR3 is made up of 15 amino acids. V dropped 4 bases and J dropped 5; count of bases not matched to a gene: 6. Here the CDR3 reads CASSLGTGGMETQYF. In nucleotides, the CDR3 is TGTGCCAGCTCACTCGGGACAGGGGGTATGGAGACCCAGTACTTC.

The chain uses TRBV7-2 and TRBJ2-5; 12 nucleotides line up with TRBD2. Germline CDR1 SGHTA, CDR2 FQGNSA. The CDR3 is 16 residues long. V lost 1 base, J lost 5 bases, and 5 bases stayed unmatched. CDR3 sequence: CASSLGTSGAGETQYF. The CDR3 DNA reads TGTGCCAGCAGCTTAGGGACTAGCGGGGCGGGCGAGACCCAGTACTTC.

V and J are TRBV5-1 and TRBJ2-7; no firm D call. Between the trimmed V and J ends, which lost 1 base and 4 bases, there was a span of 12 bases. The CDR3 loop spans 14 amino acids. Germline V gene data show CDR1 as SGHRS and CDR2 as YFSETQ. The CDR3 reads CASSLSAGTYEQYF. In nucleotides, the CDR3 is TGCGCCAGCAGCTTGTCGGCAGGCACATACGAGCAGTACTTC.

The CDR3 nucleotides are TGTGCCAGCAGCCAAGATAGGGGCAGAAGCAGCTATGGCTACACCTTC. It encodes CASSQDRGRSSYGYTF. The chain recombines TRBV4-2 with TRBJ1-2; tentatively, D is TRBD1 (5 bases). The germline CDR1 and CDR2 sequences are LGHNA and YNFKEQ. The V end lost 0 bases, the J end lost 4 bases, and 15 bases lay between the germline ends. The CDR3 has 16 amino acids.

The rearrangement joins TRBV5-6 to TRBJ1-4; 8 bases match TRBD1. The CDR3 length is 14 residues. V dropped 4 bases and J dropped 8; count of bases not matched to a gene: 7. Germline V CDR1 and CDR2: SGHDT, YYEEEE. This CDR3 is CASSPTGDGEKLFF. The DNA for the CDR3 is TGTGCCAGCAGCCCGACAGGGGATGGCGAAAAACTGTTTTTT. The variable domain in full, with the rest retrieved from reference TRBV5-6 and TRBJ1-4, is DAGVTQSPTHLIKTRGQQVTLRCSPKSGHDTVSWYQQALGQGPQFIFQYYEEEERQRGNFPDRFSGHQFPNYSSELNVNALLLGDSALYLCASSPTGDGEKLFFGSGTQLSVL.

This chain links TRBV6-5 with TRBJ2-5, with D maybe TRBD1 (6 bases). Trimming took off 6 bases at V and 4 bases at J, with 12 bases between the two ends. Germline loops: CDR1 MNHEY, CDR2 SVGAGI. There are 13 residues in the CDR3. CDR3 amino acids: CASRRTGIETQYF. In nucleotides, the CDR3 is TGTGCCAGCAGAAGAACAGGGATAGAGACCCAGTACTTC.

V usage is TRBV19 and J usage is TRBJ1-2; TRBD1 is a possible D gene (5 bases). This CDR3 has 16 residues. CDR1 and CDR2 from the germline V gene are LNHDA and SQIVND (reference sequence). V lost 4 bases to trimming and J lost 4 bases, with 19 bases between them. CDR3 coding DNA: TGTGCCAGTAGTAATCTTGATCCCAGGGCCGTCTATGGCTACACCTTC. This gives the protein CASSNLDPRAVYGYTF.

The rearrangement uses TRBV2 and TRBJ1-2; D ambiguous. V was clipped by 4 bases and J by 6 bases, with 9 bases between them. The CDR3 totals 12 residues. Germline values: CDR1 SNHLY, CDR2 FYNNEI. For the CDR3, the DNA is TGTGCCAGCAGTGTCGCCCAGAATGGCTACACCTTC. Translating gives CASSVAQNGYTF.

The chain employs TRBV15 and TRBJ2-7; D is undetermined. Looked up from germline, CDR1 is LNHNV and CDR2 is YYDKDF (reference sequence). V was pared by 1 base and J by 4 bases, with 8 bases between. This CDR3 has 13 amino acids. DNA of the CDR3: TGTGCCACCAGCAGAGGGCCTCTTTACGAGCAGTACTTC. Protein sequence: CATSRGPLYEQYF.

The genes are TRBV6-5 and TRBJ1-3; 7 positions match TRBD1. Germline CDR1 MNHEY, CDR2 SVGAGI. V trimming: 6 bases; J trimming: 0 bases; junction bases outside the gene matches: 5. This CDR3 is 15 amino acids long. The CDR3 reads CASRFRQGSGNTIYF. CDR3 nucleotides: TGTGCCAGCAGATTCCGACAGGGCTCTGGAAACACCATATATTTT.

The V and J genes are TRBV4-3 and TRBJ1-1; D is perhaps TRBD1 (6 bases). From germline, CDR1 is LGHNA and CDR2 YSLEER. The CDR3 sequence is 15 residues long. V lost 0 bases to trimming and J lost 1 base, with 9 bases between them. The CDR3 DNA reads as TGCGCCAGCAGCCAAGATACAGGGACGAACACTGAAGCTTTCTTT. This gives the protein CASSQDTGTNTEAFF.

This sequence joins TRBV19 and TRBJ1-5, with 7 bases aligning to TRBD1. Unmatched junction bases numbered 6, after V lost 4 bases and J lost 0 bases. CDR3 length: 16 amino acids. Germline V gene data show CDR1 as LNHDA and CDR2 as SQIVND (reference sequence). In DNA form, the CDR3 reads TGTGCCAGTAGTACCGTCGGGACAGTTAGCAATCAGCCCCAGCATTTT. Translated, it gives CASSTVGTVSNQPQHF.

This rearrangement joins TRBV6-5 to TRBJ2-7, with TRBD1 identical over 7 bases. Germline CDR1 and CDR2: MNHEY and SVGAGI. The CDR3 is 14 residues long. After removal of 9 bases from V and 6 bases from J, the junction contained 14 bases not matched to a gene. CDR3 DNA: TGTGCCAGTAGAACCCCGGGACAGCCGACCGAGCAGTACTTC. Translating it yields CASRTPGQPTEQYF.

The chain recombines TRBV19 with TRBJ1-2; TRBD1 agrees at 8 bases. The CDR3 contains 18 residues. V shed 6 bases, J shed 3 bases, and the junction held 18 bases outside the gene matches. Looked up from germline, CDR1 is LNHDA and CDR2 is SQIVND (reference sequence). In DNA form, the CDR3 reads TGTGCCAGTAGGAAAGACAGGGGAAAAATTCTGGCGGACTATGGCTACACCTTC. It specifies CASRKDRGKILADYGYTF.

The chain uses TRBV7-9 and TRBJ2-2; D is unclear. The CDR3 is made up of 13 amino acids. Germline assignment: CDR1 SEHNR and CDR2 FQNEAQ (reference sequence). Trimming pared 6 bases from V and 2 bases from J, leaving 7 bases between. This CDR3 is CASSPSNTGELFF. The CDR3 nucleotides read TGTGCCAGCAGTCCAAGCAACACCGGGGAGCTGTTTTTT.

The CDR3 DNA is TGTGCCAGCAGCCAGACAGGCAACAATCAGCCCCAGCATTTT. Its protein product is CASSQTGNNQPQHF. The genes are TRBV3-1 (or the pseudogene TRBV3-2) and TRBJ1-5; the D gene is possibly TRBD1 (6 bases). Trimming removed 3 bases from V and 3 bases from J, with 9 bases in between. The CDR3 is 14 residues long. Germline assignment: CDR1 LGHDT and CDR2 YNNKEL (reference sequence).

The gene calls are TRBV6-2 or TRBV6-3 and TRBJ1-1; D is undetermined. Trimming cost V 6 bases and J 5 bases, with 19 bases left between them. This CDR3 region has 15 residues. Per germline, CDR1 MNHEY and CDR2 SVGEGT. The CDR3 here is CASSPLITFATEAFF. The CDR3 bases are TGTGCCAGCAGCCCGCTCATCACCTTTGCGACTGAAGCTTTCTTT.

In DNA form, the CDR3 reads TGCGCCAGCAGCCTCTACACAGGGGATCGGACCCAGTACTTC. Residues: CASSLYTGDRTQYF. The chain joins TRBV4-1 to TRBJ2-5, with 7 nucleotides matching TRBD1. After removal of 4 bases from V and 7 bases from J, the junction contained 9 bases not matched to a gene. The germline V gene encodes CDR1 MGHRA and CDR2 YSYEKL. The CDR3 has 14 amino acids.

The chain recombines TRBV7-3 with TRBJ1-6; maybe TRBD1 (5 bases). This CDR3 has 20 residues. The ends were cut back, 1 base at V and 7 bases at J, with 26 bases in the middle. Germline CDR1 reads SGHTA; CDR2 reads FQGTGA. The DNA of the CDR3 is TGTGCCAGCAGCTTAAGAGTATCAGGGTTCGACTCAAGTACCAATTCACCCCTCCACTTT. This gives the protein CASSLRVSGFDSSTNSPLHF.

The chain recombines TRBV7-2 with TRBJ2-7; 7 positions match TRBD2. The CDR3 is made up of 14 amino acids. The V gene's germline CDR1 is SGHTA and CDR2 FQGNSA. V lost 7 bases and J lost 1; bases outside the gene matches: 7. The CDR3 DNA sequence: TGTGCCAGCACCCCCTCGGGGGGTTCCTACGAGCAGTACTTC. Residues: CASTPSGGSYEQYF.

In its sample, this clone was seen once. This chain uses TRBV7-6 with TRBJ1-1; weak D call: TRBD1 (6 bases). Germline V CDR1 and CDR2: SGHVS, FNYEAQ. Trimming pared 5 bases from V and 0 bases from J, leaving 16 bases between. The CDR3 is 16 residues long. CDR3 nucleotide sequence: TGTGCCAGCAGCCTAATTACAGGGTCCATGAACACTGAAGCTTTCTTT. Translating it yields CASSLITGSMNTEAFF.

This clone was observed a handful of times. The chain has TRBV15 and TRBJ1-1, with D unclear. The CDR3 consists of 13 residues. V was pared by 1 base and J by 5 bases, with 8 bases between. Germline assignment: CDR1 LNHNV and CDR2 YYDKDF (reference sequence). CDR3 coding DNA: TGTGCCACCAGCAGAGGCGGAGGGACTGAAGCTTTCTTT. This sequence encodes CATSRGGGTEAFF.

The rearrangement links TRBV27 to TRBJ2-7; 15 bases are shared with TRBD2. Germline-derived CDR1 and CDR2 are MNHEY and SMNVEV (reference sequence). CDR3 length equals 14 residues. V dropped 6 bases and J dropped 7; count of bases not matched to a gene: 4. The CDR3 DNA is TGTGCCAGCAGCCCGGGACTAGCGGGAGGAGAGCAGTACTTC. This translates into CASSPGLAGGEQYF.